The clone carrying this TCR beta chain was observed a few times. Its antigen remains unknown. There are 15 residues in the CDR3. In germline, CDR1 is LGHDT, CDR2 YNNKEL (reference sequence). V was shortened by 1 base and J by 3 bases, with 12 bases between the two germline ends. The source of the sample is a study of T cells in Graves' hyperthyroidism and ophthalmopathy. The study defined stable Graves' hyperthyroidism as no ophthalmopathy progression within 18 months. Lactation, pregnancy, other autoimmune disease or uncontrolled infection led to exclusion of patients. Whole-study findings and limits: Researchers found most expanded thyroid clonotypes above 0.001 in blood as well. It was a median approximately 7.1 months before onset that the model predicted ophthalmopathy.

It was RNA transcripts that yielded the amplified TCR beta CDR3 regions. TCR CDR3 underwent first-round RT-PCR with the HTBI primer set. One entry per CDR3 protein results from TCRdb running MiXCR on the multiplex PCR reads. This sample has about 560,000 distinct CDR3 sequences; 16% occur once, and the top ten carry 18%. The V call is TRBV3-1, the J call TRBJ1-1; no definite D call. The source material was blood. The receptor's source is a woman aged 18-29 years with Graves' hyperthyroidism. The DNA of the CDR3 is TGTGCCAGCAGCCAAGGCCCCCGGCTGGACACTGAAGCTTTCTTT. Amino acids: CASSQGPRLDTEAFF.